The 23 T cell receptor beta chains below come from one sample, sequenced in a study of T cells after yellow fever vaccination. TCRdb processed the 5' RACE reads anew with MiXCR; each CDR3 protein has one entry. The table lists about 170,000 distinct CDR3 sequences, 11% of them singletons. Sequenced here: CD8+ T cells sorted from PBMCs, sampled 15 days after the yellow fever booster vaccination. Receptors originate from a man between 18 and 35 years old who received the YFV17D yellow fever vaccine.

The gene calls are TRBV6-6 and TRBJ1-1, with D hard to call. The CDR3 spans 13 residues. Germline CDR1 reads MNHNY; CDR2 reads SVGAGI (reference sequence). V dropped 4 bases and J dropped 5 bases, with 11 bases sitting between them. The CDR3 DNA is TGTGCCAGCAGTTCGGACGGGCTGACTGAAGCTTTCTTT. Its translation is CASSSDGLTEAFF.

This clonotype was detected a few times. The chain employs TRBV14 and TRBJ1-2, with unresolved D. V was trimmed by 1 base and J by 4 bases, leaving 7 bases between them. The CDR3 has 13 residues. Germline assignment: CDR1 SGHDN and CDR2 FVKESK. CDR3 in amino acids: CASSQGRFYGYTF. CDR3 in DNA: TGTGCCAGCAGCCAAGGACGGTTCTATGGCTACACCTTC.

The genes are TRBV6-2 or TRBV6-3 and TRBJ1-5; TRBD1 is a possible D gene (5 bases). Germline assignment: CDR1 MNHEY and CDR2 SVGEGT. With 1 base removed from V and 1 base from J, the gap between germline ends came to 5 bases. The CDR3 is 14 amino acids. In nucleotides, the CDR3 is TGTGCCAGCAGTTACTGGGGGAGCAATCAGCCCCAGCATTTT. This sequence encodes CASSYWGSNQPQHF.

The chain combines TRBV19 with TRBJ1-3; weak D call: TRBD1 (5 bases). Trimming shortened V by 4 bases and J by 5 bases, and 15 bases separated the two germline ends. Germline V CDR1 and CDR2: LNHDA, SQIVND (reference sequence). CDR3 length equals 15 residues. This CDR3 reads CASSTFGTERNTIYF. CDR3 DNA sequence: TGTGCCAGTAGTACCTTTGGGACGGAACGAAACACCATATATTTT.

This clonotype was counted at least ten times. The chain has TRBV27 and TRBJ1-1, with D uncertain. Germline loops: CDR1 MNHEY, CDR2 SMNVEV (reference sequence). Trimming left V 3 bases short and J 1 base short, with 6 bases between. CDR3 length: 13 residues. The CDR3 sequence: CASSFTRNTEAFF. The CDR3 coding sequence is TGTGCCAGCAGTTTCACCCGGAACACTGAAGCTTTCTTT.

This rearrangement joins TRBV7-6 to TRBJ2-7; D is tentatively TRBD1 or TRBD2 (5 bases each). Germline-derived CDR1 and CDR2 are SGHVS and FNYEAQ. Deletions cut 1 base from V and 6 bases from J, with 13 bases between. CDR3 size: 14 residues. As DNA, the CDR3 is TGTGCCAGCAGCTTAGGAGGGGTTTTAGGCGAGCAGTACTTC. Translating gives CASSLGGVLGEQYF.

This clonotype appeared a few times. The chain carries TRBV6-2 or TRBV6-3 and TRBJ2-1, with TRBD1 matching over 10 bases. This CDR3 is built from 16 residues. After removal of 7 bases from V and 5 bases from J, the junction contained 11 bases not matched to a gene. CDR1 is MNHEY, CDR2 SVGEGT, per germline. The CDR3 nucleotides are TGTGCCAGCAAACCTCGGGACAGGGGAGGACACAATGAGCAGTTCTTC. It translates to CASKPRDRGGHNEQFF.

This chain connects TRBV15 to TRBJ2-1; 12 nucleotides match TRBD2. This CDR3 has 16 residues. Germline lookup yields CDR1 LNHNV and CDR2 YYDKDF (reference sequence). Germline trimming cut 1 base from V and 11 bases from J; bases unmatched to any gene: 9. The CDR3 loop is CATSRGQTSGGLQQFF. As DNA, the CDR3 is TGTGCCACCAGCAGAGGACAGACTAGCGGGGGCCTACAGCAGTTCTTC.

This clonotype has a handful of counts. The chain combines TRBV7-8 with TRBJ2-3; TRBD1 aligns across 9 bases. V gave up 5 bases and J gave up 4 bases; unmatched junction bases: 10. Per the germline V gene, CDR1 is SGHVS and CDR2 is FQNEAQ. The CDR3 loop spans 16 amino acids. CDR3 protein: CASSPWDREIADTQYF. CDR3 in DNA: TGTGCCAGCAGCCCCTGGGACAGGGAGATCGCAGATACGCAGTATTTT.

In this sample, this clonotype turned up a few times. The chain is built from TRBV4-3 and TRBJ1-2; TRBD1 matches at 8 bases. The trim removed 3 bases at V and 8 bases at J, leaving 11 bases unmatched. This CDR3 is built from 15 residues. Germline values: CDR1 LGHNA, CDR2 YSLEER. The CDR3 coding sequence is TGCGCCAGCAGCCAGGGTAGCACAGGGGGAGGAGGCTACACCTTC. Translated, it gives CASSQGSTGGGGYTF.

V and J are TRBV27 and TRBJ2-1, with TRBD2 matching over 8 bases. The CDR3 spans 13 residues. V gave up 8 bases and J gave up 9 bases; unmatched junction bases: 9. Germline V gene data show CDR1 as MNHEY and CDR2 as SMNVEV (reference sequence). CDR3: CASAFSRGGEQFF. CDR3 coding DNA: TGTGCCAGCGCCTTCTCCCGGGGGGGTGAGCAGTTCTTC.

The V call is TRBV6-5, the J call TRBJ2-1, with 8 bases fitting TRBD2. With 2 bases clipped from V and 10 bases from J, the junction kept 16 bases outside the gene matches. The CDR3 loop spans 17 amino acids. From germline, CDR1 is MNHEY and CDR2 SVGAGI. CDR3 coding DNA: TGTGCCAGCAGTTACAGAGGACCGCGGGGGGCCCGGGGAGAGCAGTTCTTC. Residues: CASSYRGPRGARGEQFF.

In this sample, this clonotype turned up many times. The DNA of the CDR3 is TGTGCCAGCAGCTTATCAGCCGGGAGTGGCACCGGGGAGCTGTTTTTT. Translating gives CASSLSAGSGTGELFF. This chain links TRBV7-3 with TRBJ2-2, with D possibly being TRBD2 (6 bases). Per the germline V gene, CDR1 is SGHTA and CDR2 is FQGTGA. V lost 2 bases and J lost 4, with 14 bases in between. This CDR3 has 16 amino acids.

This clonotype was detected only a few times. The chain employs TRBV3-1 and TRBJ2-6; D not certain. The germline V gene has CDR1 LGHDT and CDR2 YNNKEL (reference sequence). Trimming took off 4 bases at V and 2 bases at J, with 12 bases between the two ends. The CDR3 spans 16 residues. This CDR3 is CASSPPVGTGANVLTF. The CDR3 nucleotides read TGTGCCAGCAGCCCCCCGGTAGGTACTGGGGCCAACGTCCTGACTTTC.

The rearrangement joins TRBV6-2 or TRBV6-3 to TRBJ1-2; TRBD1 matches at 9 bases. This CDR3 contains 15 residues. V lost 4 bases, J lost 3 bases, and 6 bases stayed unmatched. Per the germline V gene, CDR1 is MNHEY and CDR2 is SVGEGT. Written as DNA, the CDR3 is TGTGCCAGCAGTTTCCGGGACAGGGAGGACTATGGCTACACCTTC. Translating it yields CASSFRDREDYGYTF.

This clonotype has just a few counts. V and J are TRBV5-5 and TRBJ1-1, with D possibly matching TRBD1 (5 bases). The CDR3 is 13 residues long. Germline CDR1 SGHKS, CDR2 YYEKEE (reference sequence). V lost 0 bases and J 6 bases, leaving 9 bases between the germline ends. The DNA of the CDR3 is TGTGCCAGCAGCTTGGTCACGGGGGCTGAAGCTTTCTTT. Its protein product is CASSLVTGAEAFF.

The chain recombines TRBV27 with TRBJ2-3, with 7 positions matching TRBD1. Unmatched junction bases numbered 8, after V lost 4 bases and J lost 1 base. Germline V gene lookup returns CDR1 MNHEY and CDR2 SMNVEV (reference sequence). The CDR3 runs 16 residues. The CDR3 DNA reads TGTGCCAGCAGTTCCCTAACAGGGGTTGGCACAGATACGCAGTATTTT. Translated, it gives CASSSLTGVGTDTQYF.

Only a few counts were recorded for this clonotype. The chain couples TRBV7-6 to TRBJ2-1; 8 bases line up with TRBD2. Losses at the gene ends were 5 bases for V and 5 bases for J; bases not matched to a gene: 11. CDR3 length: 16 amino acids. Per germline, CDR1 SGHVS and CDR2 FNYEAQ. CDR3 amino acids: CASSPRGGGLNNEQFF. The CDR3 nucleotides are TGTGCCAGCAGCCCCCGGGGCGGGGGGCTAAACAATGAGCAGTTCTTC.

This rearrangement joins TRBV29-1 to TRBJ2-1, with D possibly matching TRBD2 (5 bases). Germline V CDR1 and CDR2: SQVTM, ANQGSEA. V lost 7 bases and J lost 7, with 8 bases in between. The CDR3 has 10 residues. CDR3 coding DNA: TGCAGCGCGACGGGGAATGAGCAGTTCTTC. Its translation is CSATGNEQFF.

This chain uses TRBV12-3 or TRBV12-4 with TRBJ2-3; tentative D call: TRBD2 (6 bases). V shed 6 bases and J shed 0 bases, with 19 bases lying between them. The CDR3 totals 17 residues. The CDR3 spells CASSPFRGSTSTDTQYF. DNA for the CDR3: TGTGCCAGCAGCCCTTTCCGGGGGTCCACTAGCACAGATACGCAGTATTTT.

This sequence joins TRBV25-1 and TRBJ2-2; 12 bases are a match to TRBD2. CDR1 is MGHDK, CDR2 SYGVNS, per germline. There are 17 residues in the CDR3. Trimming cost V 2 bases and J 6 bases; bases outside gene matches: 7. The CDR3 spells CASSELAGGNVPGELFF. The DNA of the CDR3 is TGTGCCAGCAGTGAACTAGCGGGGGGGAACGTCCCCGGGGAGCTGTTTTTT.

The genes are TRBV19 and TRBJ2-7; TRBD2 is a possible D gene (6 bases). CDR3 size: 14 residues. Germline CDR1 and CDR2: LNHDA and SQIVND (reference sequence). V gave up 3 bases and J gave up 3 bases, with 12 bases separating them. Written as DNA, the CDR3 is TGTGCCAGTAGTATGGGCGGAGGGAGCTACGAGCAGTACTTC. This gives the protein CASSMGGGSYEQYF. Together with reference TRBV19 and TRBJ2-7, the CDR3 gives the full variable domain: DGGITQSPKYLFRKEGQNVTLSCEQNLNHDAMYWYRQDPGQGLRLIYYSQIVNDFQKGDIAEGYSVSREKKESFPLTVTSAQKNPTAFYLCASSMGGGSYEQYFGPGTRLTVT.

This clonotype was counted a few times. This rearrangement joins TRBV19 to TRBJ2-1; no clear D gene. Germline CDR1 LNHDA, CDR2 SQIVND (reference sequence). The CDR3 runs to 12 residues. The V and J ends lost 5 bases and 6 bases respectively, with 8 bases between them. CDR3 amino acids: CASSANLNEQFF. CDR3 nucleotides: TGTGCCAGTAGTGCGAATCTCAATGAGCAGTTCTTC.